The clone carrying this T cell receptor (beta chain) was counted only a few times. TCRdb processed the 5' RACE reads anew with MiXCR; each CDR3 protein has one entry. The data contain some 180,000 distinct CDR3 sequences, roughly 13% of them singletons. Trimming shortened V by 2 bases and J by 2 bases, and 10 bases separated the two germline ends. Germline values: CDR1 SGDLS, CDR2 YYNGEE. The CDR3 runs 14 residues. This entry is derived from a study of T-cell memory formation after mild COVID-19. This sequence originates from a man aged 18 to 30 who had mild COVID-19 (a few samples of this study predate the infection). Cell type and time point are not known. V usage is TRBV9 and J usage is TRBJ1-2; D possibly corresponds to TRBD1 (5 bases). Sequencing input: PBMCs or a T cell subset sorted from them (not recorded which). The CDR3 reads CASSVQGSNYGYTF. As DNA, the CDR3 is TGTGCCAGCAGCGTCCAGGGTTCGAACTATGGCTACACCTTC.